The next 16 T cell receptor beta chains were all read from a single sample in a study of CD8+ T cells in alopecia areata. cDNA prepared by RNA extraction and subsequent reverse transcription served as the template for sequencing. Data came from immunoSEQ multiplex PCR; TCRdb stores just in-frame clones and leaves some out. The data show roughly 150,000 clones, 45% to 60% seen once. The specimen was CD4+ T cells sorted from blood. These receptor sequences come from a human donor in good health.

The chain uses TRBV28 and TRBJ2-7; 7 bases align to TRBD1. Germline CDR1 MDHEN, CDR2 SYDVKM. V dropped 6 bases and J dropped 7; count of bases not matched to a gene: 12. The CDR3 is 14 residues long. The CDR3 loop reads CASRPGQDSREQYF. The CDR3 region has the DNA TGTGCCAGCAGACCAGGACAGGATTCGAGAGAGCAGTACTTC.

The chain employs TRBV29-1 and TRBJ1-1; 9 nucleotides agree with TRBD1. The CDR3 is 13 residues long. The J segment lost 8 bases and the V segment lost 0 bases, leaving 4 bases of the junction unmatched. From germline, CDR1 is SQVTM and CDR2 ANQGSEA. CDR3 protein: CSVEEQGAREAFF. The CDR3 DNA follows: TGCAGCGTTGAAGAACAGGGGGCGCGGGAAGCTTTCTTT.

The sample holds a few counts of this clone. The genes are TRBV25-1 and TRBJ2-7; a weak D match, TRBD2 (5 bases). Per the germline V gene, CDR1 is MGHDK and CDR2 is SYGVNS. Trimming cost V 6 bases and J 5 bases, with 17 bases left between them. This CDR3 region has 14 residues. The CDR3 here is CASRKRGLTDEQYF. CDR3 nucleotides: TGTGCCAGCAGGAAACGGGGATTAACAGACGAGCAGTACTTC.

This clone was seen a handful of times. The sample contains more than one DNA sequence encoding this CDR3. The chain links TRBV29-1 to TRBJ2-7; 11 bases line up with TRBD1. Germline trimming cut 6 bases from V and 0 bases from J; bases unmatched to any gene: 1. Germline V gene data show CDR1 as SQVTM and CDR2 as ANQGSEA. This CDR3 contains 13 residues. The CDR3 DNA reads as TGCAGCGTAGGGACAGGGGGCTCCTACGAGCAGTACTTC. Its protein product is CSVGTGGSYEQYF.

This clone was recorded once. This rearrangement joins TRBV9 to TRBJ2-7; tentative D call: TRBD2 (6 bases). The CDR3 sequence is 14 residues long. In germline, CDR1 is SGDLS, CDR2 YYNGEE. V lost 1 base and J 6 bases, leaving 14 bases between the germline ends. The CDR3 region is CASSVYPGAAEQYF. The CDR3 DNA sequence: TGTGCCAGCAGCGTATATCCGGGAGCGGCCGAGCAGTACTTC. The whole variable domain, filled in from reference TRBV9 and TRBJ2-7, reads DSGVTQTPKHLITATGQRVTLRCSPRSGDLSVYWYQQSLDQGLQFLIQYYNGEERAKGNILERFSAQQFPDLHSELNLSSLELGDSALYFCASSVYPGAAEQYFGPGTRLTVT.

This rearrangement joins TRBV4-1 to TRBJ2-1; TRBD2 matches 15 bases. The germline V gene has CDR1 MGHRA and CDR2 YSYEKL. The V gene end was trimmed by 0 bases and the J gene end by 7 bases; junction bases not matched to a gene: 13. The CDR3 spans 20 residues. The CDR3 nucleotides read TGCGCCAGCAGCCAAGAGGGACTAGCGGGAGGTACCTTATGGGGTAATGAGCAGTTCTTC. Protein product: CASSQEGLAGGTLWGNEQFF.

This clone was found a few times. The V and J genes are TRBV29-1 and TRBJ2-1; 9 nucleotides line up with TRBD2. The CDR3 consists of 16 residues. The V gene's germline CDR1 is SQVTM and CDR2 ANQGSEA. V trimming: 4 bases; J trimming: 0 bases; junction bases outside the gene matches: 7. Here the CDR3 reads CSVAPASGISYNEQFF. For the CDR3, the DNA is TGCAGCGTTGCACCGGCTAGCGGGATCTCCTACAATGAGCAGTTCTTC.

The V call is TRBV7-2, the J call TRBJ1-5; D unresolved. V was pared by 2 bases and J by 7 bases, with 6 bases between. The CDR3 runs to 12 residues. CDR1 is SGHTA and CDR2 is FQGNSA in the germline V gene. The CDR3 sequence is CASSLPSQPQHF. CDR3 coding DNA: TGTGCCAGCAGCTTACCGAGCCAGCCCCAGCATTTT.

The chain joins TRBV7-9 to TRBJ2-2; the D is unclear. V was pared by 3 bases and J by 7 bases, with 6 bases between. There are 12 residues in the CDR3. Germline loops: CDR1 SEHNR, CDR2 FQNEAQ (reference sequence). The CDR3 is CASSFPLGELFF. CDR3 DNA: TGTGCCAGCAGCTTCCCTCTCGGGGAGCTGTTTTTT.

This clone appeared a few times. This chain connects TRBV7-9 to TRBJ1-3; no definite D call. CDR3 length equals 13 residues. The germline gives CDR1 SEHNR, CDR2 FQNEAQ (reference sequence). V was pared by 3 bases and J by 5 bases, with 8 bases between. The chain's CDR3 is CASSFQERNTIYF. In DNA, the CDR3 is TGTGCCAGCAGCTTCCAGGAAAGAAACACCATATATTTT.

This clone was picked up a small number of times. This CDR3 is CASSSLPETGELFF. CDR3 in DNA: TGTGCCAGCAGCTCTCTCCCGGAAACCGGGGAGCTGTTTTTT. The chain recombines TRBV6-6 with TRBJ2-2; D ambiguous. Germline lookup yields CDR1 MNHNY and CDR2 SVGAGI (reference sequence). V dropped 6 bases and J dropped 5 bases, with 13 bases sitting between them. This CDR3 has 14 amino acids.

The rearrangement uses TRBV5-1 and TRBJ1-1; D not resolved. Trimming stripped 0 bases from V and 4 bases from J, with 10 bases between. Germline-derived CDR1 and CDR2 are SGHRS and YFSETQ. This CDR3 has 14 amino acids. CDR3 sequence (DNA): TGCGCCAGCAGCTTGGGGGATTCTGGCACTGAAGCTTTCTTT. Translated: CASSLGDSGTEAFF. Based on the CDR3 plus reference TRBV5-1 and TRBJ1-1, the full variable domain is KAGVTQTPRYLIKTRGQQVTLSCSPISGHRSVSWYQQTPGQGLQFLFEYFSETQRNKGNFPGRFSGRQFSNSRSEMNVSTLELGDSALYLCASSLGDSGTEAFFGQGTRLTVV.

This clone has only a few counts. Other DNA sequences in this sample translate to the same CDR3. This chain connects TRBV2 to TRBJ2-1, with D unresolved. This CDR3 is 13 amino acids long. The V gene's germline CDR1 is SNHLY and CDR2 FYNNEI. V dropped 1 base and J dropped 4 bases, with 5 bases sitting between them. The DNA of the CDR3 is TGTGCCAGCAGTGAAGTCCGGTACAATGAGCAGTTCTTC. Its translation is CASSEVRYNEQFF.

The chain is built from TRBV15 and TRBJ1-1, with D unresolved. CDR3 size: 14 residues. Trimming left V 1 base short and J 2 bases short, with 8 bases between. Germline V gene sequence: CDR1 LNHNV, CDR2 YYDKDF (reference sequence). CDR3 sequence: CATSRAVSNTEAFF. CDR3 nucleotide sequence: TGTGCCACCAGCAGAGCTGTGAGCAACACTGAAGCTTTCTTT.

CDR3 protein: CATANTGELFF. The CDR3 DNA is TGTGCCACCGCTAACACCGGGGAGCTGTTTTTT. The genes are TRBV10-3 and TRBJ2-2; D is undetermined. CDR3 size: 11 residues. Germline V gene lookup returns CDR1 ENHRY and CDR2 SYGVKD. Trimming left V 10 bases short and J 2 bases short, with 5 bases between.

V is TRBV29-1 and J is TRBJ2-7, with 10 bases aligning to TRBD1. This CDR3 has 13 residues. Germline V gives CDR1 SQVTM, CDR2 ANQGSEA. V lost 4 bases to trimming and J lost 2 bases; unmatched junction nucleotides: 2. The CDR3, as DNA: TGCAGCGTTGGGGACAGGGGAACCTACGAGCAGTACTTC. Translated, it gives CSVGDRGTYEQYF.